This section outlines one TCR beta chain sequence together with its context. The antigen is unknown. The PCR employed 60 Vbeta primers together with 13 Jbeta primers. The method was immunoSEQ multiplex PCR; TCRdb's version includes in-frame clones alone and lacks a portion of them. The listing contains tens of thousands of clones. This sample is part of a study of cytomegalovirus exposure and HLA in healthy donors. Overall study context: Early released data comprised 80 million to 90 million unique TCRs from HLA-typed donors.

Study-wide points: A few chains tied to CMV proved CMV antigen-specific in vitro.

Sequenced input: PBMCs. This sequence was found in a woman aged 25 to 39 in good health and CMV-seronegative.

This CDR3 is CASSFAGQGRGYTF. The CDR3 DNA follows: TGTGCCAGCAGTTTTGCCGGACAGGGTCGCGGCTACACCTTC. The V gene is TRBV27, the J gene TRBJ1-2; 8 bases are a match to TRBD1. The trim removed 3 bases at V and 8 bases at J, leaving 8 bases unmatched. Germline V gene lookup returns CDR1 MNHEY and CDR2 SMNVEV (reference sequence). CDR3 length: 14 amino acids.